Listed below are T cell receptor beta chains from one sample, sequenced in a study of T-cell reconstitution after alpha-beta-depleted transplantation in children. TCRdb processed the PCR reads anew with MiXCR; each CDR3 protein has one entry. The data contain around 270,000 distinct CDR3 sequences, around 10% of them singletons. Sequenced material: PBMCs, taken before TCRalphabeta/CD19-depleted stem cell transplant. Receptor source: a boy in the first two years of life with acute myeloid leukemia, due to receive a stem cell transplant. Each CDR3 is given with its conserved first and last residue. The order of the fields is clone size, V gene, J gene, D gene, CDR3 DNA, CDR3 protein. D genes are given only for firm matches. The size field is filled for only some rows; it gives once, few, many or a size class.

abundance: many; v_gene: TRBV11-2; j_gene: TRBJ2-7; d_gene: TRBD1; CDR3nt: TGTGCCAGCAGCTTATGGGACAGCTACGAGCAGTACTTC; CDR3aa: CASSLWDSYEQYF
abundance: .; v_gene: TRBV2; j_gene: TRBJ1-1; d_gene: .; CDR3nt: TGTGCCAGCAGTGAAGTATGGGTGAACACTGAAGCTTTCTTT; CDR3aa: CASSEVWVNTEAFF
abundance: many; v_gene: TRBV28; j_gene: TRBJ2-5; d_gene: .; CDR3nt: TGTGCCAGCAGTTTATACTCCGGGACGATCCAAGAGACCCAGTACTTC; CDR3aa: CASSLYSGTIQETQYF
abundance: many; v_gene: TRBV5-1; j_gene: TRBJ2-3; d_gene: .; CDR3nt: TGCGCCAGCCTTAAAACAGGGCCTTACCTCACAGATACGCAGTATTTT; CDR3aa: CASLKTGPYLTDTQYF
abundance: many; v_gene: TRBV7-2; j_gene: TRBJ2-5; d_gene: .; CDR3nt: TGTGCCAGCAGCTTAGCCTTGGTGGGGGGGACCCAGTACTTC; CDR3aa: CASSLALVGGTQYF
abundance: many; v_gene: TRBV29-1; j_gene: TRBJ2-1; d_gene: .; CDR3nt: TGCAGCGTTGTGGGCACCCTCTCCTACAATGAGCAGTTCTTC; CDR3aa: CSVVGTLSYNEQFF
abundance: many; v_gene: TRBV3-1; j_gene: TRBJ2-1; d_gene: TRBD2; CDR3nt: TGTGCCAGCAGCCAAGAGCAGCTAGCGGAGACCTACAATGAGCAGTTCTTC; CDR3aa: CASSQEQLAETYNEQFF
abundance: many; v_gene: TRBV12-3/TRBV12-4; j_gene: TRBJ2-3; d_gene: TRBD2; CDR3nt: TGTGCCAGCCTCGGGACTAGCGGGGGGTTTAGCACAGATACGCAGTATTTT; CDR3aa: CASLGTSGGFSTDTQYF
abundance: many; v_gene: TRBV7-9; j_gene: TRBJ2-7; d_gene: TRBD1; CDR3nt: TGTGCCAGCAGCTCTTGGACAGGGCGGGACGAGCAGTACTTC; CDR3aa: CASSSWTGRDEQYF
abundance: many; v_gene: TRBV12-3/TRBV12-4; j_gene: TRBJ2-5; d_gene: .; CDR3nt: TGTGCCAGCAGGCCGACAGGAAAAGAGACCCAGTACTTC; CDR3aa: CASRPTGKETQYF
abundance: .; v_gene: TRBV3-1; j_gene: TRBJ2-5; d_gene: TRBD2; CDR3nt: TGTGCCAGCAGCCAAGCCGGGACTACCCAAGAGACCCAGTACTTC; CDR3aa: CASSQAGTTQETQYF
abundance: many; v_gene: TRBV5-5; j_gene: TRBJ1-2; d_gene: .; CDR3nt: TGTGCCAGCAGCTTTCGGGCAGGTCTCCACACCTTC; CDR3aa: CASSFRAGLHTF
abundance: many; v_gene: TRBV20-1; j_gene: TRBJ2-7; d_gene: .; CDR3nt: TGCAGTGCTAGGCTACGGCCTCCCTACGAGCAGTACTTC; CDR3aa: CSARLRPPYEQYF
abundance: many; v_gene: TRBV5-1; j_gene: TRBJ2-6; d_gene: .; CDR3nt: TGCGCCAGCAGCTTGGGGTCAGGGAGCGGGGCCAACGTCCTGACTTTC; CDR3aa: CASSLGSGSGANVLTF
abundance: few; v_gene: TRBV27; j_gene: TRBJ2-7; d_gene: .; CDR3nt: TGTGCCAGCAGGAGTTCCACAGGGCGGGGAACCTACGAGCAGTACTTC; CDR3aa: CASRSSTGRGTYEQYF
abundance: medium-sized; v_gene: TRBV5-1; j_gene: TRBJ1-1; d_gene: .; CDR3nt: TGCGCCAGCAGCCCGGGACACGGCATTTCAGACACTGAAGCTTTCTTT; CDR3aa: CASSPGHGISDTEAFF
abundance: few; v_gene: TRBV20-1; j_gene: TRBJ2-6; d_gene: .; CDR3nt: TGCAGTGCCGGCGGAGGCTCTGGGGCCAACGTCCTGACTTTC; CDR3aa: CSAGGGSGANVLTF
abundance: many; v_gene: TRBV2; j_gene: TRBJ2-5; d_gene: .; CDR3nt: TGTGCCAGCAGTGAACCTAATGGGGCGATTGCCCAAGAGACCCAGTACTTC; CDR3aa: CASSEPNGAIAQETQYF
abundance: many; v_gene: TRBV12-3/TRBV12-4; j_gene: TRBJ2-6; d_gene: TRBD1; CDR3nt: TGTGCCAGCAGTTTATCGGGACAGACCTGGCTCTTCTCTGGGGCCAACGTCCTGACTTTC; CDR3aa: CASSLSGQTWLFSGANVLTF
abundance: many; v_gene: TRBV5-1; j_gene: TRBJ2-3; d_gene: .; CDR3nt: TGCGCCAGCACCACAGGACAGCTAAGCACAGATACGCAGTATTTT; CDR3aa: CASTTGQLSTDTQYF
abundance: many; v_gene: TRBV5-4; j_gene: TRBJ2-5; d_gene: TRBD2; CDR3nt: TGTGCCAGCAGCTTGGTGCGGGGGGGCCTCCAAGAGACCCAGTACTTC; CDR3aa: CASSLVRGGLQETQYF
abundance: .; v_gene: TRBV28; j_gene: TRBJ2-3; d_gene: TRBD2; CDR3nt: TGTGCCAGCAGACGACTAGCGGGAACGTATACGCAGTATTTT; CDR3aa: CASRRLAGTYTQYF
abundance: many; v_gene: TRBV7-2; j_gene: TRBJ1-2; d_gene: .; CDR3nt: TGTGCCAGCAGCTTCGGCGGACAGTTAAAGCGTGGCTACACCTTC; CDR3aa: CASSFGGQLKRGYTF
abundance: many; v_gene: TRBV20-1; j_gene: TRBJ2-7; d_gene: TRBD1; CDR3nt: TGCAGTGCTAGACGGACAGGGGTTCTCTACGAGCAGTACTTC; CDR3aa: CSARRTGVLYEQYF
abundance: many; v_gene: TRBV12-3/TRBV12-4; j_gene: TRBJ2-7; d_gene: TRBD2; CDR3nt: TGTGCCAGCAGTTCGACGGGGGGGTTAGACGGGTACGAGCAGTACTTC; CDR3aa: CASSSTGGLDGYEQYF
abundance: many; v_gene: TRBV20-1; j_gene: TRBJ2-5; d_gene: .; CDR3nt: TGCAGTGCTAGAATGAGGGGAATGGAGACCCAGTACTTC; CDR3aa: CSARMRGMETQYF
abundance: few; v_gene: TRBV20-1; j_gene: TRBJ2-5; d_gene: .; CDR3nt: TGCAGTGCTAACCCCTGGGGAATCCAAGAGACCCAGTACTTC; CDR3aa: CSANPWGIQETQYF
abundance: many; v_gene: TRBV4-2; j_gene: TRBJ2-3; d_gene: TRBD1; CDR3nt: TGTGCCAGCAGCCGGACAGGGGGCGCCTCTAGCACAGATACGCAGTATTTT; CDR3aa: CASSRTGGASSTDTQYF
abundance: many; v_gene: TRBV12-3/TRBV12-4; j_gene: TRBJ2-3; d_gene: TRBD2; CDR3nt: TGTGCCAGCAGCTCCCTAGCGGGACCTAGCACAGATACGCAGTATTTT; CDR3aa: CASSSLAGPSTDTQYF
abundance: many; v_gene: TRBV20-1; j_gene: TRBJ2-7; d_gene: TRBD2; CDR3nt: TGCAGTGCTAGAGAACCGGGACTAGCGTCCTACGAGCAGTACTTC; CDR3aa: CSAREPGLASYEQYF
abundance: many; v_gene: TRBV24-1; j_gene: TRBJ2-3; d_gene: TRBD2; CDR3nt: TGTGCCACCACTAGCGGTTCTAGCACAGATACGCAGTATTTT; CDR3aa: CATTSGSSTDTQYF
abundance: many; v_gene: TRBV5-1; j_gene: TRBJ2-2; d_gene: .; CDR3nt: TGCGCCAGCAGCGTGACCACAGGAACGAACACCGGGGAGCTGTTTTTT; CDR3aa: CASSVTTGTNTGELFF
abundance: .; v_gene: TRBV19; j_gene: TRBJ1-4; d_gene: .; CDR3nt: TGTGCCAGTGTCAGTCGGAATAATGAAAAACTGTTTTTT; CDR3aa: CASVSRNNEKLFF
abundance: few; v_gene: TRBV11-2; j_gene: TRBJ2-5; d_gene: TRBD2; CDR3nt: TGTGCCAGCAGCTTCTGGACTAGCGGGAGGGAAGAGACCCAGTACTTC; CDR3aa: CASSFWTSGREETQYF
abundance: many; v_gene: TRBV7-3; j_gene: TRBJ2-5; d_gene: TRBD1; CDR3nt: TGTGCCAGCAGCCCCGGGACAGGGTGGGGAGAGACCCAGTACTTC; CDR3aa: CASSPGTGWGETQYF
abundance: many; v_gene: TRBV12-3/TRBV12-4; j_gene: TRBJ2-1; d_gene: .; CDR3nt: TGTGCCAGCAGCTTAGGGCTAGCGAACAATGAGCAGTTCTTC; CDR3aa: CASSLGLANNEQFF
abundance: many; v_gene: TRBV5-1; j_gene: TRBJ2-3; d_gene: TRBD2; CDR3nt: TGCGCCAGCACTCGGTTAGCGGGAGACACAGATACGCAGTATTTT; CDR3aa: CASTRLAGDTDTQYF
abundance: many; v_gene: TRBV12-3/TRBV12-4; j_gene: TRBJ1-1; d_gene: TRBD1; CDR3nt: TGTGCCAGCAGTCTCCGACAGGGAGGGAGTACTGAAGCTTTCTTT; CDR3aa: CASSLRQGGSTEAFF
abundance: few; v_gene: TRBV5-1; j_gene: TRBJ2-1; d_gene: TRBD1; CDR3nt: TGCGCCAGCAGCTTGGGTTCAGGACAGGGGGCTGCGGAGCAGTTCTTC; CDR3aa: CASSLGSGQGAAEQFF
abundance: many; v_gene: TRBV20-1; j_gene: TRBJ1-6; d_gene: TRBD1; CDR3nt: TGCAGTGCTAGAGAGTTCGGGACAGCAAATTCACCCCTCCACTTT; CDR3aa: CSAREFGTANSPLHF
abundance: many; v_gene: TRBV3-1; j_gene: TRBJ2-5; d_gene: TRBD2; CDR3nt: TGTGCCAGCAGCCAATCCTCGCGGGCTAGCGGGAGGGGTGAGACCCAGTACTTC; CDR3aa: CASSQSSRASGRGETQYF
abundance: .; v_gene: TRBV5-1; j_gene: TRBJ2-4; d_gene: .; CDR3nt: TGCGCCAGCAGCTTGAGAGGGGGCAAAAACATTCAGTACTTC; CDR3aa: CASSLRGGKNIQYF
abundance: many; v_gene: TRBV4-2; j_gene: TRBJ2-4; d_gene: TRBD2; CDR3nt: TGTGCCAGCAGCCAAGACCAGACTAGCGGGAGTCAAAACATTCAGTACTTC; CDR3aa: CASSQDQTSGSQNIQYF